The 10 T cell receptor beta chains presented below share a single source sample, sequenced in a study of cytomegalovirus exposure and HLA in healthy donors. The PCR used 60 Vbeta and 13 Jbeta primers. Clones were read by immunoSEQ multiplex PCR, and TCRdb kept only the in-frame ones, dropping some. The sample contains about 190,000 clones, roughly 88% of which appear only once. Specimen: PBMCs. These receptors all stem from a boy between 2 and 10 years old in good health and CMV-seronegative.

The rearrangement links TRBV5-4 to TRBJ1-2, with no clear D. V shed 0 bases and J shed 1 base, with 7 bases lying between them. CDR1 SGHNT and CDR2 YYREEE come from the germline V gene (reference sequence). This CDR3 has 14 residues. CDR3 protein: CASSLEQNNYGYTF. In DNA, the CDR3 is TGTGCCAGCAGCTTGGAACAGAATAACTATGGCTACACCTTC.

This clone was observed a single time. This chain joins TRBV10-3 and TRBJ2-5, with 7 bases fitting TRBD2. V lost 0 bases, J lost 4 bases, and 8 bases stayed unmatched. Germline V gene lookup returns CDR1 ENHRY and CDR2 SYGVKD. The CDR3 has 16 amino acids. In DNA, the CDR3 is TGTGCCATCAGTGAGTCCTCAGCGGGAATGGGAGAGACCCAGTACTTC. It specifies CAISESSAGMGETQYF.

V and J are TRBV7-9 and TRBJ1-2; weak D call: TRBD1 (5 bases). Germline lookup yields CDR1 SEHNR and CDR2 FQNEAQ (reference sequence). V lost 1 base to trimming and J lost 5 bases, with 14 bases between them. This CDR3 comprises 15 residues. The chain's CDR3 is CASSLVGRESYGYTF. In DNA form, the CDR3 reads TGTGCCAGCAGCTTAGTAGGCAGGGAATCTTATGGCTACACCTTC.

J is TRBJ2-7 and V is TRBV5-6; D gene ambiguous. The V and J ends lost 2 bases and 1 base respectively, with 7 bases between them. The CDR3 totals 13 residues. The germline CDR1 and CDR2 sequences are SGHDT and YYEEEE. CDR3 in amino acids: CASSFSESYEQYF. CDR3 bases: TGTGCCAGCAGCTTTAGTGAATCCTACGAGCAGTACTTC.

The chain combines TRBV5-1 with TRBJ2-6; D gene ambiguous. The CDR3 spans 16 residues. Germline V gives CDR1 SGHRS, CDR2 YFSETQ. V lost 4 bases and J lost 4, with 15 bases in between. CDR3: CASSPEYPRGANVLTF. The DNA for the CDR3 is TGCGCCAGCAGCCCCGAATACCCGCGGGGGGCCAACGTCCTGACTTTC.

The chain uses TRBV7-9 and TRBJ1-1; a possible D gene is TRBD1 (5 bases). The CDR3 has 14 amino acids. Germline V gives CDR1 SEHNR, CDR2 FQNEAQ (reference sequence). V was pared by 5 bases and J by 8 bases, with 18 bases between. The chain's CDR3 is CASSTGSGGDEAFF. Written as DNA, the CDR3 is TGTGCCAGCAGCACCGGGAGCGGGGGAGACGAAGCTTTCTTT.

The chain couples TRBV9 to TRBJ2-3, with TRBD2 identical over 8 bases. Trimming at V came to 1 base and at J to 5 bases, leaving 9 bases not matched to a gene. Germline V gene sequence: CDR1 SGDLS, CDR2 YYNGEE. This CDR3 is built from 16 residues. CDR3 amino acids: CASSVPRGGGVDTQYF. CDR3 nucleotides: TGTGCCAGCAGCGTACCCCGGGGGGGCGGAGTAGATACGCAGTATTTT. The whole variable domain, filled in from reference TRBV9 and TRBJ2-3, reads DSGVTQTPKHLITATGQRVTLRCSPRSGDLSVYWYQQSLDQGLQFLIQYYNGEERAKGNILERFSAQQFPDLHSELNLSSLELGDSALYFCASSVPRGGGVDTQYFGPGTRLTVL.

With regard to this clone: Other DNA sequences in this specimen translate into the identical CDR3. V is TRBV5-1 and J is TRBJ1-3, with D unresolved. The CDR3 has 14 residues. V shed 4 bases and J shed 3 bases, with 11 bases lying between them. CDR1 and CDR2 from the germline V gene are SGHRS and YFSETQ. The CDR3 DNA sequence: TGCGCCAGCAGCCTGGGAACAGTTGGAAACACCATATATTTT. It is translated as CASSLGTVGNTIYF.

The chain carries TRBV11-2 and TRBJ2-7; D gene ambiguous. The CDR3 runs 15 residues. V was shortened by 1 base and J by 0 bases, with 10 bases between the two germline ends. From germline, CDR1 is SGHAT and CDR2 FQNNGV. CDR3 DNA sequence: TGTGCCAGCAGCTTAGTGTCAGCTAGCTCCTACGAGCAGTACTTC. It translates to CASSLVSASSYEQYF.

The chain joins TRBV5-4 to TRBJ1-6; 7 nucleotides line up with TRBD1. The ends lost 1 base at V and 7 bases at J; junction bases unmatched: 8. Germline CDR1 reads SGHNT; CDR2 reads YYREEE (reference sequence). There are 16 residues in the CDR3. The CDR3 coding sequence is TGTGCCAGCAGCTTGCCCGGACAGGCTGACAATTCACCCCTCCACTTT. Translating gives CASSLPGQADNSPLHF.